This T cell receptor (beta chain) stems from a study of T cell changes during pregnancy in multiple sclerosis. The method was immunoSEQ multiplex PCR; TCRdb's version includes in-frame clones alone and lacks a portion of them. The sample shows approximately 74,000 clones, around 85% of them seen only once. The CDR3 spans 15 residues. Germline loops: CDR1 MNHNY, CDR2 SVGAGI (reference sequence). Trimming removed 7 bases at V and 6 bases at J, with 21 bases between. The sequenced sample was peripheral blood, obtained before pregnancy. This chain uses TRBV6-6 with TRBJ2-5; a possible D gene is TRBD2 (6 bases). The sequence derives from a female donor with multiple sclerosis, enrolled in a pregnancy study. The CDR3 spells CASILTGGAWKTQYF. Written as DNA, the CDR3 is TGTGCCAGCATCCTAACGGGCGGGGCCTGGAAGACCCAGTACTTC.